Listed below are T cell receptor beta chains from one sample, sequenced in a study of cytomegalovirus exposure and HLA in healthy donors. The protocol was immunoSEQ multiplex PCR, while the TCRdb copy is restricted to in-frame clones and leaves out a portion. This sample has 170,000 or so clones, with roughly 80% found just once. Sequenced sample: PBMCs. All receptors derive from a woman aged 30 to 39 in good health and CMV-seronegative. The CDR3 runs from the conserved cysteine through the conserved F or W. D genes are given only for firm matches. Some rows have no size entry. The others give once, few or many, or a class for an expanded clone.

d_gene	len	abundance	v_gene	j_gene	CDR3aa	CDR3nt
TRBD1	15	.	TRBV7-9	TRBJ2-2	CASSQDRVSTGELFF	TGTGCCAGCAGCCAGGACAGGGTTTCCACCGGGGAGCTGTTTTTT
.	15	.	TRBV28	TRBJ2-2	CASSLAGSNTGELFF	TGTGCCAGCAGTTTGGCGGGATCGAACACCGGGGAGCTGTTTTTT
TRBD1	16	.	TRBV7-8	TRBJ2-2	CASSFRDREYTGELFF	TGTGCCAGCAGCTTCCGGGACAGAGAGTACACCGGGGAGCTGTTTTTT
.	15	.	TRBV19	TRBJ1-5	CASSIWTASNQPQHF	TGTGCCAGTAGTATTTGGACAGCGAGCAATCAGCCCCAGCATTTT
.	12	.	TRBV14	TRBJ2-1	CASSRETGLKFF	TGTGCCAGCAGCCGAGAGACAGGCCTTAAGTTCTTC
.	13	.	TRBV28	TRBJ2-7	CASSLSGDYEQYF	TGTGCCAGCAGTTTATCAGGGGACTACGAGCAGTACTTC
.	15	.	TRBV7-8	TRBJ2-3	CASSLAVGGTDTQYF	TGTGCCAGCAGCCTGGCTGTCGGGGGCACAGATACGCAGTATTTT
.	11	.	TRBV5-5	TRBJ1-1	CASSIGTYAFF	TGTGCCAGCAGCATTGGGACTTATGCTTTCTTT
.	16	.	TRBV28	TRBJ1-6	CASSLRTSSYNSPLHF	TGTGCCAGCAGTCTCAGGACTAGCTCCTATAATTCACCCCTCCACTTT
.	14	.	TRBV15	TRBJ1-4	CATSTGKGEEKLFF	TGTGCCACCAGCACGGGGAAGGGGGAGGAAAAACTGTTTTTT
.	14	.	TRBV5-1	TRBJ1-4	CASSYATGYEKLFF	TGCGCCAGCAGTTACGCGACAGGCTATGAAAAACTGTTTTTT
.	15	.	TRBV21-1	TRBJ1-4	CASSTWTVPREKLFF	TGTGCCAGCAGCACCTGGACAGTCCCGAGGGAGAAACTGTTTTTT
.	16	.	TRBV6-4	TRBJ2-3	CASSDSTGAVTDTQYF	TGTGCCAGCAGTGACTCGACTGGGGCGGTCACAGATACGCAGTATTTT
.	14	few	TRBV6-5	TRBJ1-5	CASSYSISDQPQHF	TGTGCCAGCAGTTACTCGATTTCGGATCAGCCCCAGCATTTT
.	14	.	TRBV6-1	TRBJ2-5	CASTGGAGWETQYF	TGTGCCAGCACTGGGGGGGCCGGTTGGGAGACCCAGTACTTC
.	16	.	TRBV19	TRBJ1-5	CASSIGAEDRNQPQHF	TGTGCCAGTAGTATAGGGGCGGAGGATCGCAATCAGCCCCAGCATTTT
.	12	.	TRBV11-2	TRBJ1-4	CASSRGREKLFF	TGTGCCAGCAGCCGAGGCCGGGAAAAACTGTTTTTT
TRBD1	17	.	TRBV7-9	TRBJ1-2	CASSVYTETGMNGGYTF	TGTGCCAGCAGCGTTTATACGGAGACAGGGATGAACGGTGGCTACACCTTC
.	11	.	TRBV20-1	TRBJ1-1	CSAQLTGEAFF	TGCAGTGCTCAATTAACAGGGGAAGCTTTCTTT
.	12	.	TRBV2	TRBJ2-7	CASMEVSYEQYF	TGTGCCAGCATGGAGGTGTCCTACGAGCAGTACTTC
.	14	.	TRBV5-1	TRBJ1-2	CASSFALPGYGYTF	TGCGCCAGCAGCTTCGCTCTCCCGGGCTATGGCTACACCTTC
.	16	.	TRBV9	TRBJ2-7	CASSVGTPSGGDEQYF	TGTGCCAGCAGCGTGGGGACCCCGTCCGGAGGGGACGAGCAGTACTTC
TRBD2	17	.	TRBV5-1	TRBJ2-3	CASSRVAGGLGTDTQYF	TGCGCCAGCAGCCGGGTAGCGGGGGGGCTGGGCACAGATACGCAGTATTTT
TRBD2	14	few	TRBV15	TRBJ2-3	CATSGGGNQDTQYF	TGTGCCACCAGCGGCGGGGGTAATCAAGATACGCAGTATTTT
.	14	.	TRBV27	TRBJ1-6	CASRGGALYSPLHF	TGTGCCAGTAGAGGCGGGGCCTTATATTCACCCCTCCACTTT
.	15	few	TRBV4-1	TRBJ1-1	CASSQDSAGALEAFF	TGCGCCAGCAGCCAAGACAGTGCAGGGGCCCTCGAAGCTTTCTTT
TRBD1	16	.	TRBV28	TRBJ1-5	CASIPPGTGVLQPQHF	TGTGCCAGCATCCCACCGGGGACAGGGGTCCTGCAGCCCCAGCATTTT
TRBD2	15	once	TRBV5-8	TRBJ2-5	CASRLRSGGSETQYF	TGTGCCAGCAGGCTTAGGAGCGGGGGGAGTGAGACCCAGTACTTC
.	13	.	TRBV2	TRBJ2-5	CASKKAGQETQYF	TGTGCCAGCAAGAAAGCGGGCCAAGAGACCCAGTACTTC
TRBD1	17	.	TRBV27	TRBJ2-5	CASSPSWGTGQRETQYF	TGTGCCAGCAGTCCGAGCTGGGGGACAGGTCAAAGGGAGACCCAGTACTTC
.	14	few	TRBV5-5	TRBJ1-1	CASSFPTGMAEAFF	TGTGCCAGCAGCTTCCCCACAGGGATGGCTGAAGCTTTCTTT
.	16	once	TRBV9	TRBJ2-3	CASSASWTAPQGTQYF	TGTGCCAGCAGCGCGTCGTGGACTGCCCCTCAAGGTACGCAGTATTTT
TRBD2	15	.	TRBV6-5	TRBJ2-7	CASSYFSGGIYEQYF	TGTGCCAGCAGTTACTTTAGCGGGGGGATCTACGAGCAGTACTTC
.	13	.	TRBV13	TRBJ1-1	CASSLAPNTEAFF	TGTGCCAGCAGCTTAGCTCCGAACACTGAAGCTTTCTTT
.	14	.	TRBV5-4	TRBJ2-7	CATRGGGGLYEQYF	TGTGCCACCCGGGGGGGAGGGGGCCTCTACGAGCAGTACTTC
TRBD1	15	.	TRBV11-3	TRBJ2-7	CASSPGQGNSYEQYF	TGTGCCAGCAGCCCCGGACAGGGGAATTCCTACGAGCAGTACTTC
.	12	.	TRBV6-5	TRBJ2-7	CASRSTGWRQYF	TGTGCCAGCAGATCAACAGGGTGGAGGCAGTACTTC
TRBD1	11	.	TRBV13	TRBJ1-2	CASSTGGKNTF	TGTGCCAGCTCCACAGGGGGGAAGAACACCTTC
TRBD2	16	.	TRBV19	TRBJ2-1	CASSGMTSNSYNEQFF	TGTGCCAGTAGTGGTATGACTAGCAACTCCTACAATGAGCAGTTCTTC
TRBD2	19	.	TRBV4-1	TRBJ2-1	CASSLMGLAGEGRGNEQFF	TGCGCCAGCAGCCTAATGGGACTAGCGGGGGAAGGGCGTGGCAATGAGCAGTTCTTC
.	13	.	TRBV10-3	TRBJ1-2	CAIRRREGDGYTF	TGTGCCATCAGACGCCGAGAAGGGGATGGCTACACCTTC
TRBD1	16	.	TRBV7-9	TRBJ1-3	CSSSLGGQSSGNTIYF	TGTTCCAGCAGCTTGGGGGGACAGAGCTCTGGAAACACCATATATTTT
TRBD2	17	.	TRBV11-2	TRBJ2-1	CASSLETWGGAYNEQFF	TGTGCCAGCAGCTTAGAGACCTGGGGGGGAGCCTACAATGAGCAGTTCTTC
.	11	.	TRBV29-1	TRBJ1-2	CSVVRGYGYTF	TGCAGCGTGGTACGGGGATATGGCTACACCTTC
.	14	.	TRBV11-3	TRBJ2-3	CASSRGGDTDTQYF	TGTGCCAGCAGCCGGGGAGGTGACACAGATACGCAGTATTTT
.	12	few	TRBV29-1	TRBJ1-1	CSVALSNTEAFF	TGCAGCGTTGCGTTGTCGAACACTGAAGCTTTCTTT
TRBD2	17	.	TRBV6-1	TRBJ2-3	CASSEGLAGGYTDTQYF	TGTGCCAGCAGTGAAGGATTGGCGGGGGGGTACACAGATACGCAGTATTTT
.	14	.	TRBV19	TRBJ1-2	CASQGGDGNYGYTF	TGTGCCAGTCAGGGAGGGGACGGCAACTATGGCTACACCTTC
TRBD2	14	.	TRBV27	TRBJ2-1	CASSFGGAYNEQFF	TGTGCCAGCAGTTTCGGGGGGGCGTACAATGAGCAGTTCTTC
.	14	.	TRBV7-2	TRBJ2-3	CASSLTRGTDTQYF	TGTGCCAGCAGCTTAACCAGGGGCACAGATACGCAGTATTTT
TRBD2	11	once	TRBV2	TRBJ2-7	CASGLADEQYF	TGTGCCAGCGGACTAGCGGACGAGCAGTACTTC
.	14	.	TRBV29-1	TRBJ1-1	CSVEGGPMNTEAFF	TGCAGCGTTGAAGGGGGGCCCATGAACACTGAAGCTTTCTTT